These T cell receptor beta chains were read from a single sample in a study of identical twins. TCRdb re-called the 5' RACE reads through MiXCR, storing one row per CDR3 protein. The sample consists of a few hundred thousand distinct CDR3 sequences, more than 9% of them appearing once. This sample was shared with a second study, whose subject was yellow fever vaccine responses in identical twins.

Sequencing was carried out using PBMCs. These receptors were taken from a woman aged 18-35 years in good health. Each CDR3 is given with its conserved first and last residue. The D gene is left open where the match is weak. Rows may omit the clone size; those that give it use once, few, many or a size class.

d_gene | j_gene | v_gene | abundance | CDR3aa | CDR3nt
TRBD1 | TRBJ1-5 | TRBV6-5 | few | CASSYTGQLNQPQHF | TGTGCCAGCAGTTATACGGGACAGCTCAATCAGCCCCAGCATTTT
- | TRBJ1-2 | TRBV11-2 | - | CASSVQTGYGYTF | TGTGCCAGCAGCGTTCAAACAGGGTATGGCTACACCTTC
TRBD2 | TRBJ2-7 | TRBV20-1 | few | CSATAGTSGGDEQYF | TGCAGTGCGACCGCCGGGACTAGCGGGGGAGACGAGCAGTACTTC
- | TRBJ1-1 | TRBV20-1 | - | CSASRRQLNTEAFF | TGCAGTGCTAGTCGCAGACAATTGAACACTGAAGCTTTCTTT
TRBD2 | TRBJ2-7 | TRBV10-2 | few | CASRPGLAGDNYEQYF | TGCGCCAGCAGACCGGGACTAGCGGGAGACAACTACGAGCAGTACTTC
TRBD1 | TRBJ2-2 | TRBV12-3/TRBV12-4 | many | CASSAGTGRRELFF | TGTGCCAGCAGTGCCGGGACAGGACGGCGGGAGCTGTTTTTT
TRBD2 | TRBJ2-4 | TRBV10-3 | few | CAISESASGGIQYF | TGTGCCATCAGTGAGTCGGCTAGCGGGGGCATTCAGTACTTC
TRBD2 | TRBJ2-7 | TRBV7-9 | few | CASSSRGGKTASYEQYF | TGTGCCAGCAGCTCGCGCGGGGGGAAGACAGCTTCCTACGAGCAGTACTTC
- | TRBJ2-7 | TRBV12-3/TRBV12-4 | - | CASSPGTFLVGYEQYF | TGTGCCAGCAGCCCTGGGACATTTCTCGTGGGTTACGAGCAGTACTTC
TRBD2 | TRBJ2-7 | TRBV20-1 | many | CSVQTSGNSYEQYF | TGCAGTGTTCAGACTAGCGGGAATTCCTACGAGCAGTACTTC
- | TRBJ2-2 | TRBV21-1 | - | CASSIGGHRPGELFF | TGTGCCAGCAGCATCGGGGGCCACCGTCCCGGGGAGCTGTTTTTT
- | TRBJ2-7 | TRBV7-2 | many | CASSLGTWTYEQYF | TGTGCCAGCAGCTTAGGAACGTGGACCTACGAGCAGTACTTC
- | TRBJ2-6 | TRBV28 | few | CASSPPRPGSGANVLTF | TGTGCCAGCAGCCCACCCCGACCCGGCTCTGGGGCCAACGTCCTGACTTTC
TRBD2 | TRBJ2-3 | TRBV6-1 | many | CASSGFLAGGIDTQYF | TGTGCCAGCAGTGGCTTCCTAGCGGGGGGTATAGATACGCAGTATTTT
- | TRBJ1-2 | TRBV6-5 | few | CASSYRDGFYGYTF | TGTGCCAGCAGTTACAGAGACGGCTTCTATGGCTACACCTTC
TRBD2 | TRBJ2-1 | TRBV6-1 | many | CASNPSGGSSYNEQFF | TGTGCCAGCAATCCCAGCGGGGGGAGCTCCTACAATGAGCAGTTCTTC
- | TRBJ2-5 | TRBV20-1 | few | CSAPTWGETQYF | TGCAGTGCTCCTACTTGGGGTGAGACCCAGTACTTC
TRBD1 | TRBJ1-3 | TRBV28 | few | CATRDSSSGNTIYF | TGTGCCACCAGGGACAGTAGCTCTGGAAACACCATATATTTT
- | TRBJ2-6 | TRBV5-5 | few | CASSMDSGANVLTF | TGTGCCAGCAGCATGGACTCTGGGGCCAACGTCCTGACTTTC
- | TRBJ1-1 | TRBV7-2 | - | CASSLGTRYTEAFF | TGTGCCAGCAGCTTGGGGACAAGGTACACTGAAGCTTTCTTT
TRBD2 | TRBJ2-4 | TRBV18 | - | CASSPGGGRIKNIQYF | TGTGCCAGCTCACCTGGCGGGGGAAGGATCAAAAACATTCAGTACTTC
TRBD1 | TRBJ1-6 | TRBV7-2 | few | CASSLTSTGNNSPLHF | TGTGCCAGCAGCTTAACCTCGACAGGGAATAATTCACCCCTCCACTTT
- | TRBJ2-7 | TRBV7-7 | few | CASSPRGSVEQYF | TGTGCTAGCTCCCCCAGGGGATCGGTCGAGCAGTACTTC
- | TRBJ2-2 | TRBV10-3 | - | CAIPQGPNTGELFF | TGTGCCATCCCCCAGGGCCCTAACACCGGGGAGCTGTTTTTT
TRBD2 | TRBJ2-5 | TRBV20-1 | - | CSAGQTSGGLGETQYF | TGCAGTGCTGGCCAGACTAGCGGGGGTTTAGGAGAGACCCAGTACTTC
TRBD1 | TRBJ2-3 | TRBV7-2 | - | CASSSGGRPQYF | TGTGCCAGCAGCTCAGGGGGCAGGCCGCAGTATTTT
- | TRBJ1-5 | TRBV27 | - | CASSLTGLGNQPQHF | TGTGCCAGCAGTTTAACCGGGCTCGGGAATCAGCCCCAGCATTTT
- | TRBJ1-4 | TRBV7-9 | many | CASSLAGGAEKLFF | TGTGCCAGCAGCTTAGCGGGAGGCGCGGAAAAACTGTTTTTT
- | TRBJ2-1 | TRBV5-1 | - | CASSLGLATPSYNEQFF | TGCGCCAGCAGCTTAGGGCTAGCGACCCCCTCCTACAATGAGCAGTTCTTC
- | TRBJ1-2 | TRBV7-2 | - | CASSPADPNYGYTF | TGTGCCAGCAGCCCTGCTGATCCTAACTATGGCTACACCTTC
- | TRBJ1-1 | TRBV6-5 | few | CATATGPPGAFF | TGTGCCACCGCAACAGGACCCCCCGGGGCTTTCTTT
- | TRBJ2-7 | TRBV28 | - | CASSLLWDTEPRQENYVQYF | TGTGCCAGCAGTTTGTTATGGGACACCGAACCCCGCCAAGAAAACTACGTGCAGTACTTC
- | TRBJ2-2 | TRBV4-2 | few | CASSLAGAARTGELFF | TGTGCCAGCAGCCTCGCGGGGGCCGCGAGGACCGGGGAGCTGTTTTTT
TRBD2 | TRBJ2-3 | TRBV20-1 | few | CSAEKLAARTDTQYF | TGCAGTGCTGAAAAACTAGCGGCTCGCACAGATACGCAGTATTTT
TRBD1 | TRBJ2-5 | TRBV25-1 | - | CASKGQGQETQYF | TGTGCCAGCAAGGGACAGGGCCAAGAGACCCAGTACTTC
- | TRBJ2-7 | TRBV7-8 | many | CASSLGARYEQYF | TGTGCCAGCAGCTTAGGAGCCCGCTACGAGCAGTACTTC
TRBD1 | TRBJ2-6 | TRBV20-1 | few | CSARDAGGAGANVLTF | TGCAGTGCTAGAGATGCAGGGGGCGCTGGGGCCAACGTCCTGACTTTC
TRBD2 | TRBJ2-7 | TRBV4-1 | - | CASSQDKRLAGRGGYEQYF | TGCGCCAGCAGCCAAGATAAGCGCCTAGCGGGACGAGGGGGCTACGAGCAGTACTTC
- | TRBJ2-3 | TRBV30 | many | CAWSVRSGTDTQYF | TGTGCCTGGAGTGTACGTAGTGGCACAGATACGCAGTATTTT
TRBD2 | TRBJ2-1 | TRBV12-3/TRBV12-4 | many | CASSPRTSGSGTFF | TGTGCCAGCAGCCCGAGGACTAGCGGGAGTGGAACTTTCTTC
- | TRBJ1-2 | TRBV5-1 | many | CASSSQGRDGYTF | TGCGCCAGCAGCTCTCAGGGGCGTGATGGCTACACCTTC
- | TRBJ2-4 | TRBV4-1 | many | CASSQVGGENIQYF | TGCGCCAGCAGCCAAGTAGGGGGGGAAAACATTCAGTACTTC
TRBD2 | TRBJ2-1 | TRBV14 | - | CASSQRGGSYNEQFF | TGTGCCAGCAGCCAGCGGGGGGGCTCCTACAATGAGCAGTTCTTC
TRBD1 | TRBJ2-1 | TRBV27 | many | CASSFSPGQGRQFF | TGTGCCAGCAGTTTCTCACCGGGACAGGGCCGCCAGTTCTTC
TRBD1 | TRBJ1-1 | TRBV16 | many | CASSGQGRTEAFF | TGTGCCAGCAGTGGACAGGGTCGGACTGAAGCTTTCTTT
TRBD2 | TRBJ2-1 | TRBV29-1 | few | CSGRTSGPHNEQFF | TGCAGCGGGAGGACTAGCGGACCGCACAATGAGCAGTTCTTC
- | TRBJ2-2 | TRBV10-3 | once | CATSGAPNTGELFF | TGTGCCACCTCCGGGGCGCCGAACACCGGGGAGCTGTTTTTT
TRBD1 | TRBJ2-5 | TRBV19 | once | CASSLGTGGLRETQYF | TGTGCCAGTAGTCTAGGGACAGGGGGTTTGCGGGAGACCCAGTACTTC
- | TRBJ2-3 | TRBV5-1 | - | CASSLEPAGPPDTQYF | TGCGCCAGCAGCTTGGAACCGGCAGGTCCCCCAGATACGCAGTATTTT
- | TRBJ2-7 | TRBV5-1 | few | CASSLDPGTSSYEQYF | TGCGCCAGCAGCTTGGACCCCGGGACCTCTTCCTACGAGCAGTACTTC
TRBD2 | TRBJ2-3 | TRBV5-1 | - | CASSLVVGGYTDTQYF | TGCGCCAGCAGCTTGGTTGTGGGGGGGTACACAGATACGCAGTATTTT
TRBD2 | TRBJ2-3 | TRBV11-2 | - | CASSQRTSGVPRYTDTQYF | TGTGCCAGCAGCCAGAGGACTAGCGGGGTCCCCCGATACACAGATACGCAGTATTTT
- | TRBJ2-3 | TRBV5-1 | few | CASSLAAQTDTQYF | TGCGCCAGCAGCTTGGCCGCACAGACAGATACGCAGTATTTT
- | TRBJ2-7 | TRBV11-2 | few | CASSPQLGAEQYF | TGTGCCAGCAGCCCTCAATTGGGGGCCGAGCAGTACTTC